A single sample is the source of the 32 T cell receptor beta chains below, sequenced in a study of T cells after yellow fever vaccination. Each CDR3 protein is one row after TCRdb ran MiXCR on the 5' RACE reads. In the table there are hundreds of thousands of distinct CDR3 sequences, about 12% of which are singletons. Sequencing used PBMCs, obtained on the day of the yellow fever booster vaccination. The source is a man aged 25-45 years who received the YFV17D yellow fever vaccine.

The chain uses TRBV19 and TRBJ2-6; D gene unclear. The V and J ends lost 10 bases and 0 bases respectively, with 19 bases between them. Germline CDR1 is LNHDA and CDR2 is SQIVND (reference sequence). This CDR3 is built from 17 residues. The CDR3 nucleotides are TGTGCCACCCTCCCCCTTGGCGTGGGCTCTGGGGCCAACGTCCTGACTTTC. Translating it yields CATLPLGVGSGANVLTF. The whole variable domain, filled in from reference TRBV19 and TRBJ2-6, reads DGGITQSPKYLFRKEGQNVTLSCEQNLNHDAMYWYRQDPGQGLRLIYYSQIVNDFQKGDIAEGYSVSREKKESFPLTVTSAQKNPTAFYLCATLPLGVGSGANVLTFGAGSRLTVL.

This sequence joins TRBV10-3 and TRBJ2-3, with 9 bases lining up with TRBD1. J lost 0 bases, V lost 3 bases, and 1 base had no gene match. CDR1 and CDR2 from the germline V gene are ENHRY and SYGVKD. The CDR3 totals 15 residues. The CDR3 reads CAISDGQGSTDTQYF. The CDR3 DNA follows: TGTGCCATCAGTGACGGACAGGGGAGCACAGATACGCAGTATTTT.

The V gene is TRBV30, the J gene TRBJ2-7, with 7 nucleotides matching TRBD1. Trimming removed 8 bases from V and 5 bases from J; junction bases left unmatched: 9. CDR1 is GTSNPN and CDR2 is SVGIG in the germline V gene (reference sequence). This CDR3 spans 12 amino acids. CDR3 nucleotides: TGTGCCGGACACAGGGGTGCCGACGAGCAGTACTTC. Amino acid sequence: CAGHRGADEQYF.

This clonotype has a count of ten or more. CDR3 nucleotide sequence: TGTGCCAGCAGCTTTCACGGGGCGTCTGGGGCCAACGTCCTGACTTTC. Protein: CASSFHGASGANVLTF. V usage is TRBV7-2 and J usage is TRBJ2-6, with D perhaps TRBD1 or TRBD2 (5 bases each). Looked up from germline, CDR1 is SGHTA and CDR2 is FQGNSA. V gave up 3 bases and J gave up 1 base, with 10 bases separating them. CDR3 length equals 16 residues.

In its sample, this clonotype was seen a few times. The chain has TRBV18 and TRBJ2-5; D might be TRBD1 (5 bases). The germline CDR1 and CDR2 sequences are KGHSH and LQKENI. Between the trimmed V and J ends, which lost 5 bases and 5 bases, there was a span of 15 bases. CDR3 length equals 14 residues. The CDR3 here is CASSGRDRLETQYF. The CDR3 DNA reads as TGTGCCAGCTCAGGTCGCGACAGATTGGAGACCCAGTACTTC. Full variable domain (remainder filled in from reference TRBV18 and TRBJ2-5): NAGVMQNPRHLVRRRGQEARLRCSPMKGHSHVYWYRQLPEEGLKFMVYLQKENIIDESGMPKERFSAEFPKEGPSILRIQQVVRGDSAAYFCASSGRDRLETQYFGPGTRLLVL.

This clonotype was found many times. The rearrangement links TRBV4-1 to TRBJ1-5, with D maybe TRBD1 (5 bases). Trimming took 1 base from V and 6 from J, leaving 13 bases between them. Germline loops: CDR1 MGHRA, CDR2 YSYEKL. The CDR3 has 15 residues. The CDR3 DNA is TGCGCCAGCAGCCAAGGAAGGACGAGGGGTCAGCCCCAGCATTTT. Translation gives CASSQGRTRGQPQHF.

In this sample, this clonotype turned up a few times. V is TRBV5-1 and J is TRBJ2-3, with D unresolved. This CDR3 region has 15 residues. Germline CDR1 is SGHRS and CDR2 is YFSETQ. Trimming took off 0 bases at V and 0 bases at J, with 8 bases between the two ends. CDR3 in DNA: TGCGCCAGCAGCTTGGCCGGATCTAGCACAGATACGCAGTATTTT. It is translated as CASSLAGSSTDTQYF.

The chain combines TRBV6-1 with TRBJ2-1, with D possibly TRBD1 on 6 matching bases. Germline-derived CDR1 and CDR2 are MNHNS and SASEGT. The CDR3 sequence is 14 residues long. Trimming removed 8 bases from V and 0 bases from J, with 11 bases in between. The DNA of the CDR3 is TGTGCCAGCGCAAGACAGGTCTCCTACAATGAGCAGTTCTTC. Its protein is CASARQVSYNEQFF.

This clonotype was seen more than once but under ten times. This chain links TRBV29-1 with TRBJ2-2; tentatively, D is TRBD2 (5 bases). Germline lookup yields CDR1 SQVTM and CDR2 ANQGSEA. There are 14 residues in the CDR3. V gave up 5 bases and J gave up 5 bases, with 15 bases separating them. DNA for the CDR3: TGCAGCGTTTCACCGGGATCTCTAACCGGGGAGCTGTTTTTT. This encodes CSVSPGSLTGELFF.

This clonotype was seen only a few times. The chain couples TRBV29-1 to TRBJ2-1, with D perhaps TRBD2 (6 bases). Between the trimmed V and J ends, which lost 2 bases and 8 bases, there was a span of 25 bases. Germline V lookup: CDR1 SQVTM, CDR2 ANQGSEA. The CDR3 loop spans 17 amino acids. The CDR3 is CSVEHSLPGVSTDEQFF. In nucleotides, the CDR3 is TGCAGCGTTGAACACTCCCTCCCGGGAGTGAGTACAGATGAGCAGTTCTTC.

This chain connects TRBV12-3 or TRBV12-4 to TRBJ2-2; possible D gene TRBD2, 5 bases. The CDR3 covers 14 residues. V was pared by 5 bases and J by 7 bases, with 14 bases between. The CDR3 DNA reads TGTGCCAGCAGTGCCGGGAATATGGGCGGGGAGCTGTTTTTT. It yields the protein CASSAGNMGGELFF.

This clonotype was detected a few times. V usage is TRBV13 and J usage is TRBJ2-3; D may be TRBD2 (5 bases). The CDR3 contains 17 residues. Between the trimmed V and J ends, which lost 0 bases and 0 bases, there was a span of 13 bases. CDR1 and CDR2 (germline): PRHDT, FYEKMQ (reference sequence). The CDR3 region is CASSLGPGITSTDTQYF. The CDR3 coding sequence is TGTGCCAGCAGCTTAGGCCCGGGAATTACTAGCACAGATACGCAGTATTTT.

CDR3 amino acids: CASSYSGLPNSYEQYF. CDR3 DNA sequence: TGTGCCAGCAGTTACTCGGGACTACCTAACTCCTACGAGCAGTACTTC. V and J are TRBV6-2 or TRBV6-3 and TRBJ2-7, with 7 bases matching TRBD2. V lost 0 bases to trimming and J lost 0 bases; unmatched junction nucleotides: 5. From germline, CDR1 is MNHEY and CDR2 SVGEGT. The CDR3 is made up of 16 amino acids.

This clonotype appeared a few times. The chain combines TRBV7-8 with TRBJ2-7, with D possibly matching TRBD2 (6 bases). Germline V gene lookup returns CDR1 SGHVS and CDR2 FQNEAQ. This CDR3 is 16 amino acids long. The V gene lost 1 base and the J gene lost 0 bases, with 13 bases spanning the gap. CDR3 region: CASSLVGGITSYEQYF. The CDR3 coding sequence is TGTGCCAGCAGCTTAGTCGGCGGGATTACCTCCTACGAGCAGTACTTC.

DNA for the CDR3: TGTGCCAGCAGTTCCAGCGGGAGAGTTACCGGGGAGCTGTTTTTT. It yields the protein CASSSSGRVTGELFF. The J gene is TRBJ2-2, the V gene TRBV27; 8 bases fit TRBD2. Losses at the gene ends were 4 bases for V and 5 bases for J; bases not matched to a gene: 6. Germline V gene lookup returns CDR1 MNHEY and CDR2 SMNVEV (reference sequence). This CDR3 region has 15 residues.

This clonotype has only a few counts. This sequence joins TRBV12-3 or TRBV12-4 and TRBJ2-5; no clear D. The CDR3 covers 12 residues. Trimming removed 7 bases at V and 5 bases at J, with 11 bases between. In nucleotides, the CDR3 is TGTGCCAGCACCCAGATGGGTGAGACCCAGTACTTC. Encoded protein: CASTQMGETQYF.

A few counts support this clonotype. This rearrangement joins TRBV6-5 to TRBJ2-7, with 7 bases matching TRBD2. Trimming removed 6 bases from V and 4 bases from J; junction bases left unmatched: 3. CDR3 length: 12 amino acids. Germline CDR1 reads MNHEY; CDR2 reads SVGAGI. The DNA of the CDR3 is TGTGCCAGCAGGGGACTAATGTACGAGCAGTACTTC. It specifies CASRGLMYEQYF.

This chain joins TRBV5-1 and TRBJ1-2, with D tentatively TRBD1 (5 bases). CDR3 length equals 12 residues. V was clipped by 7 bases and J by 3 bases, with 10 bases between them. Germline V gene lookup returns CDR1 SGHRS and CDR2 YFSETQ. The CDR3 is CASQGLDYGYTF. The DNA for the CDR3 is TGCGCCAGCCAGGGACTTGACTATGGCTACACCTTC.

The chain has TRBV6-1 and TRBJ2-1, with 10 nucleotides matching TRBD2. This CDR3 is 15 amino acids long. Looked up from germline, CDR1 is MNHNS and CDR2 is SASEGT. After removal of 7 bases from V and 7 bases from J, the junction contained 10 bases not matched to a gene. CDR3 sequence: CASTETSGFPNEQFF. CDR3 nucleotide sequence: TGTGCCAGCACCGAGACTAGCGGGTTCCCGAATGAGCAGTTCTTC.

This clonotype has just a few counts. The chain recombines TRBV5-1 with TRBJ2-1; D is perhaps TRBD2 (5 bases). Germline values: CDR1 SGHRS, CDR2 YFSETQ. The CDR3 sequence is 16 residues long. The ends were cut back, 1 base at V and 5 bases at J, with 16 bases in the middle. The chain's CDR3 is CASSLLLAASNNEQFF. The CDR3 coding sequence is TGCGCCAGCAGCTTGCTCCTAGCTGCTTCCAACAATGAGCAGTTCTTC.

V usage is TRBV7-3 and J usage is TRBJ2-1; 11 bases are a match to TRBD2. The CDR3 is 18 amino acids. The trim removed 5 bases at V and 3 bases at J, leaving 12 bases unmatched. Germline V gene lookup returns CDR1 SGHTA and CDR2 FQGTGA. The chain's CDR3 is CASSTHPSSGRIYNEQFF. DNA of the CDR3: TGTGCCAGCAGCACACATCCTTCTAGCGGGAGGATCTACAATGAGCAGTTCTTC.

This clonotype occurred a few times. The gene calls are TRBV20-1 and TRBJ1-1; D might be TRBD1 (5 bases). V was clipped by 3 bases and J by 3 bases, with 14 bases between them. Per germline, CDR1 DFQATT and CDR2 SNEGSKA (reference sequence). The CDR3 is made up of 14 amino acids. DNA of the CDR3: TGCAGTGCTAGCGCACCCCGGGGGTACACTGAAGCTTTCTTT. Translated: CSASAPRGYTEAFF.

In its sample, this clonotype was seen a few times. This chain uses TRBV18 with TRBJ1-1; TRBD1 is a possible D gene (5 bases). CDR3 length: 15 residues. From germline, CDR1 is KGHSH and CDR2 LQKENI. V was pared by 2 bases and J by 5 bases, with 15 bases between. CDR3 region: CASSPSTGGETEAFF. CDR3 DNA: TGTGCCAGCTCACCAAGCACCGGGGGGGAGACTGAAGCTTTCTTT.

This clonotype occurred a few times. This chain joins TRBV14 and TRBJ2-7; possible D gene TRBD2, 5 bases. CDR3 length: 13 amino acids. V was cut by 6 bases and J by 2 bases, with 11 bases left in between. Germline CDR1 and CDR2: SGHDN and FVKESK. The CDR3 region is CASRRSGTYEQYF. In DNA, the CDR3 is TGTGCCAGCAGAAGAAGCGGAACCTACGAGCAGTACTTC.

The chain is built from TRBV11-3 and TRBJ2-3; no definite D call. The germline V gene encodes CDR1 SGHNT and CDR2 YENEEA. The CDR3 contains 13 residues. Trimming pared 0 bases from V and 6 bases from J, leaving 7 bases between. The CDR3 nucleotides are TGTGCCAGCAGCTTAGATTGGCGGGATACGCAGTATTTT. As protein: CASSLDWRDTQYF.

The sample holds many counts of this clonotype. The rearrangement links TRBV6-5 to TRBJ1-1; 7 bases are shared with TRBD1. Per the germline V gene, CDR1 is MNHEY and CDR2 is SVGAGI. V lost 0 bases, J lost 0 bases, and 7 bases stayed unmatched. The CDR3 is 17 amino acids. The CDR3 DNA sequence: TGTGCCAGCAGTTACTCGGGACGACAGGGATTGAACACTGAAGCTTTCTTT. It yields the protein CASSYSGRQGLNTEAFF.

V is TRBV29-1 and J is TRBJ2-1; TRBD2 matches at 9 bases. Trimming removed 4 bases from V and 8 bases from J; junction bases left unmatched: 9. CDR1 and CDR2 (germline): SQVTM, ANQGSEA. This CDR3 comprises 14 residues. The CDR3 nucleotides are TGCAGCGTTGGTCTAGCGGGAAGTGAACATGAGCAGTTCTTC. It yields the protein CSVGLAGSEHEQFF.

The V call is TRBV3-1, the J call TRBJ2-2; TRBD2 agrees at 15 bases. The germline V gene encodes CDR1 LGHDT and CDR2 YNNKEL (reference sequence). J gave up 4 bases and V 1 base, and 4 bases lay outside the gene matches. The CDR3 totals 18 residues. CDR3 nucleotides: TGTGCCAGCAGCCAAGTAGGACTAGCGGGAGGGTTCACCGGGGAGCTGTTTTTT. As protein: CASSQVGLAGGFTGELFF.

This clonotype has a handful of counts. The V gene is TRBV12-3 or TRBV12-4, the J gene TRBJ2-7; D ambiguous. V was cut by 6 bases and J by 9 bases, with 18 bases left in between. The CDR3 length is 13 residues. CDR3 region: CASSTGSTTGQYF. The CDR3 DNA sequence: TGTGCCAGCAGCACGGGTTCTACTACTGGGCAGTACTTC.

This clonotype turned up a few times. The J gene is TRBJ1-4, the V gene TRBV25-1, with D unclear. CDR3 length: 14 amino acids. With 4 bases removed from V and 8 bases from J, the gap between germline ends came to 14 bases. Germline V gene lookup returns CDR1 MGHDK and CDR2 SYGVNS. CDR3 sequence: CASSGPPRREKLFF. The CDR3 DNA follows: TGTGCCAGCAGTGGACCCCCCCGGAGGGAAAAACTGTTTTTT.

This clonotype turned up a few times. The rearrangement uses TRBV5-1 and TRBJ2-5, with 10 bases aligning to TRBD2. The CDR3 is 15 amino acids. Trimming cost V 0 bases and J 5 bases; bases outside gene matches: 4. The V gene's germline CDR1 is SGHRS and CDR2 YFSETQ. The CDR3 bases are TGCGCCAGCAGCTTGGAGGCTAGCGGGAGTGAGACCCAGTACTTC. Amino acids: CASSLEASGSETQYF.

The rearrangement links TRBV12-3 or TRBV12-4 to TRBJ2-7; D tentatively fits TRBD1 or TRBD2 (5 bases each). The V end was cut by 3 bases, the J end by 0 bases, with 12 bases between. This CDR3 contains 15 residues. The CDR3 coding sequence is TGTGCCAGCAGTTTTTTTGGGGACGTCTCCTACGAGCAGTACTTC. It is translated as CASSFFGDVSYEQYF.